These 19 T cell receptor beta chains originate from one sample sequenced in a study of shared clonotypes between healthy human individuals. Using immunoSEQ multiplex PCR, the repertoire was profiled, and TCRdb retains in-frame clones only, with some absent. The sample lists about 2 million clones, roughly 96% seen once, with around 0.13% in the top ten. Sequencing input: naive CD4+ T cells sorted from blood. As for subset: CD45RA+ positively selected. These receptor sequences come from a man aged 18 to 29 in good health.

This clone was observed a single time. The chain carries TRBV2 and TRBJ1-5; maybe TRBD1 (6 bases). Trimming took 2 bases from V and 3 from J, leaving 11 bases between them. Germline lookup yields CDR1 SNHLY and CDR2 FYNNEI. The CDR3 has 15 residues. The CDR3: CASSEFQGHNQPQHF. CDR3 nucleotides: TGTGCCAGCAGTGAATTCCAGGGGCACAATCAGCCCCAGCATTTT. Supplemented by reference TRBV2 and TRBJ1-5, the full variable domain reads EPEVTQTPSHQVTQMGQEVILRCVPISNHLYFYWYRQILGQKVEFLVSFYNNEISEKSEIFDDQFSVERPDGSNFTLKIRSTKLEDSAMYFCASSEFQGHNQPQHFGDGTRLSIL.

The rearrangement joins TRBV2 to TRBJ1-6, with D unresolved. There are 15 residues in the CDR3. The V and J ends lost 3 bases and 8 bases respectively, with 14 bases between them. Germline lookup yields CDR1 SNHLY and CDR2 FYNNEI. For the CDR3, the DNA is TGTGCCAGCAGTGACGGGAACCTTTCTCATTCACCCCTCCACTTT. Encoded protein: CASSDGNLSHSPLHF.

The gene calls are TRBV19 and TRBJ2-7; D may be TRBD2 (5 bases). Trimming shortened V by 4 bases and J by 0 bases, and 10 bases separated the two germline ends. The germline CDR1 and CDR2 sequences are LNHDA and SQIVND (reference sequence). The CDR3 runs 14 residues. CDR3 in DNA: TGTGCCAGTAGTAAGGTAGGGAGCTCCTACGAGCAGTACTTC. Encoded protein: CASSKVGSSYEQYF.

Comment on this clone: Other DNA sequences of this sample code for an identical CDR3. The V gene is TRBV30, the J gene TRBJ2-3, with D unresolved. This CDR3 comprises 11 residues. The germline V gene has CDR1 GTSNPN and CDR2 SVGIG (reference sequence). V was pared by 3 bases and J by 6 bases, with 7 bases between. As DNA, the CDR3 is TGTGCCTGGAGCGCGAAGGATACGCAGTATTTT. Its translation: CAWSAKDTQYF.

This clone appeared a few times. CDR3 sequence (DNA): TGCGCCACGGGACAGCGCGATACGCAGTATTTT. Translation: CATGQRDTQYF. The J gene is TRBJ2-3, the V gene TRBV10-1, with TRBD1 identical over 7 bases. Germline V CDR1 and CDR2: WNHNN, SYGVQD (reference sequence). V gave up 10 bases and J gave up 6 bases; unmatched junction bases: 4. This CDR3 has 11 residues.

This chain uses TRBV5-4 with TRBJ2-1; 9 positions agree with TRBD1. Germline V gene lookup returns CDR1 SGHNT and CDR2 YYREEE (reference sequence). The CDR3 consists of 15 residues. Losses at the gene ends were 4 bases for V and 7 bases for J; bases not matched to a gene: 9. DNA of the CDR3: TGTGCCAGCAGCCCGGGGGACAGGGTAAGGAATGAGCAGTTCTTC. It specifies CASSPGDRVRNEQFF.

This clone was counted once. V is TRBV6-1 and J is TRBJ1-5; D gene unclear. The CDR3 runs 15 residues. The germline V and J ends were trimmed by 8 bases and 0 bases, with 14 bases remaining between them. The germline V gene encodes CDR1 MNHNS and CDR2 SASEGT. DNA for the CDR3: TGTGCCAGCTGGGGTGGGAAATATAGCAATCAGCCCCAGCATTTT. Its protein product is CASWGGKYSNQPQHF.

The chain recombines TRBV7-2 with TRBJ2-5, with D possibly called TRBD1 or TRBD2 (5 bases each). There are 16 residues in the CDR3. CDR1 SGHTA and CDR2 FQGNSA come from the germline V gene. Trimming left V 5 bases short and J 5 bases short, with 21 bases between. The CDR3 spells CASSPTGWVGVETQYF. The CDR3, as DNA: TGTGCCAGCAGCCCCACTGGTTGGGTGGGGGTTGAGACCCAGTACTTC.

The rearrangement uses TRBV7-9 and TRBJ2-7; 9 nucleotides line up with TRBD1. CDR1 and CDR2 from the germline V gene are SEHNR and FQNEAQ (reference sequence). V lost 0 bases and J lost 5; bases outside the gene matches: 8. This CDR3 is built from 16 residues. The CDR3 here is CASSLATGTGFHEQYF. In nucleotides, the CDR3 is TGTGCCAGCAGCTTAGCTACCGGGACAGGGTTCCACGAGCAGTACTTC. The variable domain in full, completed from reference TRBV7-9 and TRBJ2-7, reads DTGVSQNPRHKITKRGQNVTFRCDPISEHNRLYWYRQTLGQGPEFLTYFQNEAQLEKSRLLSDRFSAERPKGSFSTLEIQRTEQGDSAMYLCASSLATGTGFHEQYFGPGTRLTVT.

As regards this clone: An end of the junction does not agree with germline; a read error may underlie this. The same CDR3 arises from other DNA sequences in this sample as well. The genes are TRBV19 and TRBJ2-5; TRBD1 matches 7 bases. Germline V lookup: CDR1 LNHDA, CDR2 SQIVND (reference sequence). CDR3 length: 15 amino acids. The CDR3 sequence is CASSTPGQPQETQYF. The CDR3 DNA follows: TGTGCCAGTAGTACGCCGGGACAGCCCCAAGAAACCCAGTACTTC.

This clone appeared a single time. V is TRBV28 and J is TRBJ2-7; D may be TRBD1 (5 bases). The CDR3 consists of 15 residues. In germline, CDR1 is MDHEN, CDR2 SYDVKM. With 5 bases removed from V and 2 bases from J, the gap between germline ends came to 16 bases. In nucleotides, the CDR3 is TGTGCCAGCAGTATCAGGGCCAGACAACCCTACGAGCAGTACTTC. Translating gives CASSIRARQPYEQYF.

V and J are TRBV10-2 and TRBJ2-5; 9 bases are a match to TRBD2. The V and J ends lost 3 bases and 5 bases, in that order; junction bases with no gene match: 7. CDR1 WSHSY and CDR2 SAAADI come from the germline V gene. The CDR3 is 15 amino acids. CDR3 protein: CASSDPGLAGETQYF. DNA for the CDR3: TGCGCCAGCAGTGATCCGGGACTAGCAGGCGAGACCCAGTACTTC.

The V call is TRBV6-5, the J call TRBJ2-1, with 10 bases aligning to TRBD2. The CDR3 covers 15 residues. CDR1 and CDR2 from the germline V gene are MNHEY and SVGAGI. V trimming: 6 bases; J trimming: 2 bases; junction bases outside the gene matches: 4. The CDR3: CASRASGGPYNEQFF. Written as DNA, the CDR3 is TGTGCCAGCAGGGCTAGCGGGGGACCCTACAATGAGCAGTTCTTC.

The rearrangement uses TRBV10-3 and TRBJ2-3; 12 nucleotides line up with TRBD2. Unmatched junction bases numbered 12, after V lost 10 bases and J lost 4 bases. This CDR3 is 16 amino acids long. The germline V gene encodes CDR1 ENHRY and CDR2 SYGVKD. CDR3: CATASSGGAAPDTQYF. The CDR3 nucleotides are TGTGCCACCGCCTCTAGCGGGGGGGCCGCCCCAGATACGCAGTATTTT.

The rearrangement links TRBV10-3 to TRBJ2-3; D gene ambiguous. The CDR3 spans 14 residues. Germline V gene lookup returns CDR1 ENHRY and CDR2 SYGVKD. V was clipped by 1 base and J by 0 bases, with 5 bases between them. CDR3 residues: CAISELGSTDTQYF. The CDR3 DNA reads TGTGCCATCAGTGAGTTGGGCAGCACAGATACGCAGTATTTT.

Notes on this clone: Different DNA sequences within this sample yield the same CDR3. The CDR3 DNA reads as TGCGCCAGCAGCCCCAGGGGCTATGGCTACACCTTC. Translation gives CASSPRGYGYTF. This chain links TRBV5-1 with TRBJ1-2; D possibly corresponds to TRBD1 (6 bases). The CDR3 contains 12 residues. The V and J ends lost 4 bases and 4 bases respectively, with 8 bases between them. In germline, CDR1 is SGHRS, CDR2 YFSETQ.

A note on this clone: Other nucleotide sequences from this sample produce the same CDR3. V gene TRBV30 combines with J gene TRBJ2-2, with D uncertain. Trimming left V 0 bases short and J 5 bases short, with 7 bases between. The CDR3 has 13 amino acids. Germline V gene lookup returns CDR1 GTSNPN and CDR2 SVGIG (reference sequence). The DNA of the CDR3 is TGTGCCTGGAGTGTGTTAGCTACCGGGGAGCTGTTTTTT. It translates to CAWSVLATGELFF.

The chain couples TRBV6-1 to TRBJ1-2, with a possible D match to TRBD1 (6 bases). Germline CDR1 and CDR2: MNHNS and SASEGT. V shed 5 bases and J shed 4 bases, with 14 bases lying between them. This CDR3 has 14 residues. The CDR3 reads CASSPQGSLYGYTF. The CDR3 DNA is TGTGCCAGCAGTCCACAGGGATCCCTCTATGGCTACACCTTC.

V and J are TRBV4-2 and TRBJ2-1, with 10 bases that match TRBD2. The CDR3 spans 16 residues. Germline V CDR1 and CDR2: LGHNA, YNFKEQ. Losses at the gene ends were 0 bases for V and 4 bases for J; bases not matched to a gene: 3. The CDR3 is CASSQDGTSVYNEQFF. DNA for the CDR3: TGTGCCAGCAGCCAAGACGGGACTAGCGTATACAATGAGCAGTTCTTC.